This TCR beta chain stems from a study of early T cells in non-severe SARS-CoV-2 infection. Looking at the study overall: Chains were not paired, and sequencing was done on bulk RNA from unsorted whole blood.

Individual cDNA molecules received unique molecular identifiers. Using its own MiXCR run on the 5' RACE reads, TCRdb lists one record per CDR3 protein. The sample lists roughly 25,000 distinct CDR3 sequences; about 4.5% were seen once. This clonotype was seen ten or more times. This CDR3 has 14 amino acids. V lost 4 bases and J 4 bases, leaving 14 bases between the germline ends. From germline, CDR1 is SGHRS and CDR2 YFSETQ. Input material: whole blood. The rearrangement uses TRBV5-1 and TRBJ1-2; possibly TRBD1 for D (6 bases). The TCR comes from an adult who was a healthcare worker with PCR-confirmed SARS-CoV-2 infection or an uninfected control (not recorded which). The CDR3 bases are TGCGCCAGCAGCCCAAAAGGACAGCCCTATGGCTACACCTTC. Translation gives CASSPKGQPYGYTF.